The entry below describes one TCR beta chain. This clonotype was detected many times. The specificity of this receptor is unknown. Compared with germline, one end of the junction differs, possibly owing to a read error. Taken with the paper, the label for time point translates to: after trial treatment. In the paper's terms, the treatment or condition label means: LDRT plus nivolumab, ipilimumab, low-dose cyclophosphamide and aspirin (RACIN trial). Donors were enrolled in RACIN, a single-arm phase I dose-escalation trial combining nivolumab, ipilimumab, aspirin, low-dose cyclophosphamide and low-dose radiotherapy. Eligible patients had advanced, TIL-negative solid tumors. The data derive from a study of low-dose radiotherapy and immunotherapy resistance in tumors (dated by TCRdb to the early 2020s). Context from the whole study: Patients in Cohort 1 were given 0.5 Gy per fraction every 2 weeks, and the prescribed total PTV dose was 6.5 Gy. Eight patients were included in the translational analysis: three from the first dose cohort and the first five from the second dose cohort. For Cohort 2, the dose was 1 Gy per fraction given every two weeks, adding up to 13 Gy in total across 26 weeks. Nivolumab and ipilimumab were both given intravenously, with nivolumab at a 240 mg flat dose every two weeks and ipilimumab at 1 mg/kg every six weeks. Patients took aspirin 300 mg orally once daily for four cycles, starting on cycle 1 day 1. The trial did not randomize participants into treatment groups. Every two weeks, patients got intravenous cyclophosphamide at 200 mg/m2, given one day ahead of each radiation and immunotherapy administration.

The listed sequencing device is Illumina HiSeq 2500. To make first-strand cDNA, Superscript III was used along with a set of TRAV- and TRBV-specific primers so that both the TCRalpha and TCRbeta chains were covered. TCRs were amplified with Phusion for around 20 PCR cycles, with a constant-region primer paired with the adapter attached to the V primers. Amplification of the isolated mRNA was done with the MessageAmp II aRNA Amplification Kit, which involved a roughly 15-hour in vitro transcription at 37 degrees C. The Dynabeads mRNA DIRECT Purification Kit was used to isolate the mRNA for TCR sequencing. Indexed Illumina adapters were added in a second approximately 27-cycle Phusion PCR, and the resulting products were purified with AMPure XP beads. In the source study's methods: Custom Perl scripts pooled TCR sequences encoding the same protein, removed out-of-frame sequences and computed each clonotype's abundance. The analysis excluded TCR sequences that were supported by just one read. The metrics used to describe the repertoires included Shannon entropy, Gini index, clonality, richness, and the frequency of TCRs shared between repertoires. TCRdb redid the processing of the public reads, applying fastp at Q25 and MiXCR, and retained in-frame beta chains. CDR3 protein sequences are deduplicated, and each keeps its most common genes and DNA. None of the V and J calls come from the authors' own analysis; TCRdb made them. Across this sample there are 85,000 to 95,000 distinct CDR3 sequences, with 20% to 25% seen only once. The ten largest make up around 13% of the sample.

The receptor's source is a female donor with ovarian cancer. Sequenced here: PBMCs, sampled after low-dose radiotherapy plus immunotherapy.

The CDR3 region: CASSLGLEAFF. The sequenced DNA is TGTGCCAGCAGCTTAGGTCTCGAAGCTTTCTTT. The chain joins TRBV5-1 to TRBJ1-1, with no reliable assignment of the D segment. The CDR3, from cysteine to phenylalanine, totals 11 residues. The only DNA kept is the CDR3, 33 bases in frame from the first base. In the germline V gene, CDR1 corresponds to SGHRS and CDR2 to YFSETQ.